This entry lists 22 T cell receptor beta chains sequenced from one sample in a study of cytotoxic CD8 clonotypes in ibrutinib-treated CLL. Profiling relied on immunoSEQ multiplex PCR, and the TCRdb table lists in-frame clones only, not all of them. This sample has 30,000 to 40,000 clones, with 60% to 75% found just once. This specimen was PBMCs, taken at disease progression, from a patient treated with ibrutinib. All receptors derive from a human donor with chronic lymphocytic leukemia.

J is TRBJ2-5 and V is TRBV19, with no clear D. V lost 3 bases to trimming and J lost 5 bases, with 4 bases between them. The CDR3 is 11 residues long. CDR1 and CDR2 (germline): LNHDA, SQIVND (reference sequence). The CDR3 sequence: CASSILETQYF. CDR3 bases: TGTGCCAGTAGTATTTTGGAGACCCAGTACTTC.

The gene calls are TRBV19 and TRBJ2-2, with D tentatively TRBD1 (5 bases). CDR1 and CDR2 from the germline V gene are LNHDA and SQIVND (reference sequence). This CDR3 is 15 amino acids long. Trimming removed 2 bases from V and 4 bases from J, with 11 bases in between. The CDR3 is CASSIWWQGTGELFF. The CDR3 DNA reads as TGTGCCAGTAGTATATGGTGGCAGGGCACCGGGGAGCTGTTTTTT.

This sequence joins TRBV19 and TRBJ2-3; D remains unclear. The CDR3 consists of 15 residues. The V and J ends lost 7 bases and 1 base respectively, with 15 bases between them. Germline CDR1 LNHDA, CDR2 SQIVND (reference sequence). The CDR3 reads CASTPSHPGTDTQYF. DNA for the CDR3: TGTGCCAGTACCCCCTCCCACCCTGGCACAGATACGCAGTATTTT.

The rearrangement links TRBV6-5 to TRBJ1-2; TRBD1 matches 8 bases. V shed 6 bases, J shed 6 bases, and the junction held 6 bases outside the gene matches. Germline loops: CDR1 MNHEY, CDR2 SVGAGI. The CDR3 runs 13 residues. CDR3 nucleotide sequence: TGTGCCAGCAGCCGAGGACAGGGCAATGGCTACACCTTC. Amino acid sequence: CASSRGQGNGYTF.

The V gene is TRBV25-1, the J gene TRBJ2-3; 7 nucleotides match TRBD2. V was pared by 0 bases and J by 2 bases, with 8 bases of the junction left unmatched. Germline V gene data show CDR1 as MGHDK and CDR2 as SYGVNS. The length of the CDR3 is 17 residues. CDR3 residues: CASSEYYEGGPTDTQYF. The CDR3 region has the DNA TGTGCCAGCAGTGAATATTATGAGGGAGGGCCCACAGATACGCAGTATTTT.

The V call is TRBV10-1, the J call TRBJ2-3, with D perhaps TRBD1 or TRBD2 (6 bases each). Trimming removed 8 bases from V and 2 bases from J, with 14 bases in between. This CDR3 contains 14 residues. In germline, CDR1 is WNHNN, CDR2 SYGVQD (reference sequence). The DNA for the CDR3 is TGCGCCAGCGGCGGTGGGGGGCCCACAGATACGCAGTATTTT. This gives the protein CASGGGGPTDTQYF.

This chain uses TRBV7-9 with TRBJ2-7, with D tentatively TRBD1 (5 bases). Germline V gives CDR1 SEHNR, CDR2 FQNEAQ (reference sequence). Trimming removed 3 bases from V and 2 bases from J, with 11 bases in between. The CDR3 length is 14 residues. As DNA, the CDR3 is TGTGCCAGCAGCTTTAATGCAGGGCCCTACGAGCAGTACTTC. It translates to CASSFNAGPYEQYF.

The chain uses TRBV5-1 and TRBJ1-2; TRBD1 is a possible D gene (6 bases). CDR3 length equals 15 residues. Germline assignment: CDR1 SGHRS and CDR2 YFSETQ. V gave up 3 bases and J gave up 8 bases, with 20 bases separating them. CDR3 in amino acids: CASSSLVARGEGYTF. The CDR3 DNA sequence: TGCGCCAGCAGCTCCCTTGTTGCCAGGGGCGAAGGCTACACCTTC.

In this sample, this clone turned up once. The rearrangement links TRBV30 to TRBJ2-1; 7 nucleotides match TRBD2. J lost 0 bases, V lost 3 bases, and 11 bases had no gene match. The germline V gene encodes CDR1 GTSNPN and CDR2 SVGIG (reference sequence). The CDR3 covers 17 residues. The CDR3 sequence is CAWRKRGGPSSYNEQFF. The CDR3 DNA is TGTGCCTGGAGGAAGCGGGGAGGACCGAGCTCCTACAATGAGCAGTTCTTC.

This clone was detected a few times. The CDR3 bases are TGTGCCAGCAGTTACCGGAGCGGGAGGAGCTACGAGCAGTACTTC. This codes for CASSYRSGRSYEQYF. The chain recombines TRBV6-5 with TRBJ2-7, with TRBD2 matching over 9 bases. Germline V gene data show CDR1 as MNHEY and CDR2 as SVGAGI. The CDR3 length is 15 residues. V shed 2 bases and J 3 bases; nucleotides not matched to a gene: 5.

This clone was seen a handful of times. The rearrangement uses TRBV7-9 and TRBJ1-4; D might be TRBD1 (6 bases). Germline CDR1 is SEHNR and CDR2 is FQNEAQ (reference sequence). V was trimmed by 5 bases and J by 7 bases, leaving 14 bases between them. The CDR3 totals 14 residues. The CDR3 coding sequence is TGTGCCAGCAGCCACAGGGTTGAAAGTGAAAAACTGTTTTTT. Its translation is CASSHRVESEKLFF.

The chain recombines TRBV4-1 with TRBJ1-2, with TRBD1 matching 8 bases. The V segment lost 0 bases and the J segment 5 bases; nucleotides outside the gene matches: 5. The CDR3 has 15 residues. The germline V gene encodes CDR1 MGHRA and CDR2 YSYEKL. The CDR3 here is CASSQEDTGGYGYTF. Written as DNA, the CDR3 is TGCGCCAGCAGCCAAGAGGATACAGGGGGGTATGGCTACACCTTC.

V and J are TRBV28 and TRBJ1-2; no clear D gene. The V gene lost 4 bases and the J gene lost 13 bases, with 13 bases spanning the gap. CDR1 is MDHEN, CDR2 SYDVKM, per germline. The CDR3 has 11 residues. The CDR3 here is CASSSEVRSTF. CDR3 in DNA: TGTGCCAGCAGTTCAGAGGTCAGGAGCACCTTC.

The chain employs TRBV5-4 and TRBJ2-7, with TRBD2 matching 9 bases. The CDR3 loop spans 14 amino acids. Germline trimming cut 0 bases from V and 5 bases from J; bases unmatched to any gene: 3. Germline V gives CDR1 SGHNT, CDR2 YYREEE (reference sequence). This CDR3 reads CASSLASGIHEQYF. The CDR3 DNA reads TGTGCCAGCAGCTTGGCTAGCGGGATCCACGAGCAGTACTTC.

The CDR3 loop is CASSSDTYGYTF. The CDR3 DNA is TGTGCCAGCAGCTCCGACACTTATGGCTACACCTTC. The chain recombines TRBV5-4 with TRBJ1-2; D is unresolved. V was trimmed by 3 bases and J by 5 bases, leaving 8 bases between them. Germline V gene data show CDR1 as SGHNT and CDR2 as YYREEE (reference sequence). The CDR3 loop spans 12 amino acids.

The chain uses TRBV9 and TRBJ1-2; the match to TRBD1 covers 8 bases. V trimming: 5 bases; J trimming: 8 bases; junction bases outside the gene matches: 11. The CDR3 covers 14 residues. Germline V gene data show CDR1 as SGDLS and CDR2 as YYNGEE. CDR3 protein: CASRLFQGAGGYTF. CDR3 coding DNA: TGTGCCAGCAGGCTTTTCCAGGGGGCAGGCGGCTACACCTTC.

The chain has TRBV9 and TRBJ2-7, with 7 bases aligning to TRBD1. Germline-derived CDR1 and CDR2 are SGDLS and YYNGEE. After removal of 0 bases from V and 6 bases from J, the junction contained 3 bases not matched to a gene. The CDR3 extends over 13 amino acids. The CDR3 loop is CASSVATGPEQYF. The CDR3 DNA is TGTGCCAGCAGCGTAGCGACAGGGCCCGAGCAGTACTTC.

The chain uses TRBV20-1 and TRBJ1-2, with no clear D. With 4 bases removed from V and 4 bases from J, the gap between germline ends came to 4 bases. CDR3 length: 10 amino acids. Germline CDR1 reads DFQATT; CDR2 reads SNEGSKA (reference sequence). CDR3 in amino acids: CSATFYGYTF. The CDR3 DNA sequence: TGCAGTGCTACCTTCTATGGCTACACCTTC.

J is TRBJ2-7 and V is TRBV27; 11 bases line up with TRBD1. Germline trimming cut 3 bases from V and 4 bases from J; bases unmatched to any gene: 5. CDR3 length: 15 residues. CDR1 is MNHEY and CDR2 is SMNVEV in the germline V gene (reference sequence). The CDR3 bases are TGTGCCAGCAGTTTTTCGGGACAGGGGGTTTACGAGCAGTACTTC. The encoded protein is CASSFSGQGVYEQYF.

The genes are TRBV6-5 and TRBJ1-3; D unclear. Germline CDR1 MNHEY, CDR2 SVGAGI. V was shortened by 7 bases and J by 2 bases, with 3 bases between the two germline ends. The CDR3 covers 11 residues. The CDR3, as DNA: TGTGCCAGCACCACTGGAAACACCATATATTTT. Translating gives CASTTGNTIYF.

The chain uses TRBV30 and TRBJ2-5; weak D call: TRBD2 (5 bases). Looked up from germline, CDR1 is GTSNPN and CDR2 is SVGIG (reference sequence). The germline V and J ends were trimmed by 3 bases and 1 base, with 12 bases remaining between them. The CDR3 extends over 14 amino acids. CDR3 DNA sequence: TGTGCCTGGAGCCCGGGAAGGGTCCAAGAGACCCAGTACTTC. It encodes CAWSPGRVQETQYF.

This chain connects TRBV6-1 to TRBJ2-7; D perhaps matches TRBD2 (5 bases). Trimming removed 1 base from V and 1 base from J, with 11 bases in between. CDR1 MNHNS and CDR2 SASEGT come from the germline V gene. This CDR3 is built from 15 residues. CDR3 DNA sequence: TGTGCCAGCAGTGAAGTTTTCGAGGGTTCCTACGAGCAGTACTTC. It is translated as CASSEVFEGSYEQYF.